This T cell receptor (beta chain) derives from a study of T-cell reconstitution after alpha-beta-depleted transplantation in children. This clonotype was counted a few times. Unique molecular identifiers were used in preparing the TCRbeta library. One entry per CDR3 protein, called by TCRdb with MiXCR from the PCR reads. The data show about 190,000 distinct CDR3 sequences, about 6.8% seen once. In germline, CDR1 is LGHDT, CDR2 YNNKEL (reference sequence). This CDR3 comprises 17 residues. Trimming took 3 bases from V and 2 from J, leaving 19 bases between them. Sequencing was performed on PBMCs from the stem cell graft donor, taken from the stem cell graft. The chain carries TRBV3-1 and TRBJ2-5; D might be TRBD2 (6 bases). The receptor was isolated from a human donor who donated a stem cell graft to a child with Wiskott-Aldrich syndrome. The chain's CDR3 is CASSHRLGVVSQETQYF. In DNA, the CDR3 is TGTGCCAGCAGCCATAGACTAGGCGTAGTATCACAAGAGACCCAGTACTTC.